This section outlines one T cell receptor beta chain sequence together with its context. CDR1 MNHEY and CDR2 SVGAGI come from the germline V gene. This CDR3 has 15 residues. V lost 5 bases and J lost 3; bases outside the gene matches: 7. Assay used: immunoSEQ multiplex PCR; TCRdb lists only in-frame clones, some missing. The sample carries some 700,000 clones, roughly 85% recorded once. This specimen comes from a study of shared T cell receptors in the human thymus. These data were also filed under a second study, of human thymus T cells. That paper adds: From resections taken during corrective heart surgery, the thymus tissue was obtained. Thymic as well as blood repertoires seemed to favor certain V and J genes unevenly.

The clonotype was recovered from a girl under three years old with a congenital heart defect. The sample comprised thymocytes. The rearrangement joins TRBV6-5 to TRBJ1-2, with 9 nucleotides matching TRBD1. This CDR3 reads CASSAGQGGDYGYTF. The CDR3 DNA follows: TGTGCCAGCAGTGCGGGACAGGGAGGGGACTATGGCTACACCTTC.